This note documents a single T cell receptor beta chain sequence. Its antigen is unknown. Per-base quality was not reported, and no clone a single base away is much larger than it. The data were obtained in a study of cytomegalovirus exposure and HLA in healthy donors listed by TCRdb under 2017. Study-wide context: A later analysis indicated that the 90 to 150 validation repertoires were generated on the platform also employed for the approximately 670 repertoires of the first cohort. The study was designed to test whether signatures of past pathogen exposure could be identified by cataloging public T cell receptors. A separate validation cohort of about 110 different subjects was used in addition to the roughly 700-subject first cohort. The study combined high-throughput TCR immunosequencing, statistical association of individual TCRs with disease status, and machine learning to predict cytomegalovirus infection status.

V loses 7 bases, J loses 2 bases, and the germline ends lie 23 bases apart. Inclusive of the bounding cysteine and phenylalanine, the CDR3 is 18 residues long. Only the CDR3 portion is preserved as DNA: 54 bases, with reading frame beginning at the first base. The germline V gene provides CDR1 MDHEN and CDR2 SYDVKM. Study-level results and caveats: In the study, some 160 TCR beta chains were listed as associated with cytomegalovirus. The authors suggested that the approach could potentially be extended to other disease states and immunological phenotypes. Cytomegalovirus status was reported to be diagnosed by the classifier with high specificity and sensitivity in both the original and validation cohorts. A later analysis had no HLA typing for the validation cohort, so co-occurrence there was scored across all 130 or so repertoires. Three of the identified cytomegalovirus-associated TCR beta chains were confirmed in vitro to be specific for cytomegalovirus antigens. A later analysis found that TCRs clustered in the first cohort also tended to co-occur in the approximately 120 validation repertoires, with 94% of cluster scores above 0. While some public TCRs were present in many individuals, most TCR sequences turned up only very rarely across donors.

Separate from the approximately 700-subject first cohort, the validation cohort of 120 subjects was the group to which the donors belonged. Library preparation employed the immunoSEQ multiplex PCR assay. As for the original processing: A statistical classification framework was built for diagnosing cytomegalovirus status from the catalog of TCR beta chain sequences. TCRdb re-hosts the immuneACCESS table, in-frame sequences only. Its copies lack some clones; in the studies checked, an unresolved V gene accounts for under half of them, and the cause for the rest is not known. The V and J calls and clone size are taken from that table; D and trimming were inferred from the DNA. In all, the sample holds roughly 120,000 clones, and more than 70% of those were seen once. The biggest ten clones account for 1.5% to 2% of the sample.

The specimen sequenced was PBMCs. The sequence came from a woman in her late teens or twenties in good health and CMV-seronegative. This receptor chain uses TRBV28 and TRBJ2-2; the D gene assignment is ambiguous. The DNA reads TGTGCCAGCACCCGCCTCGCCCCGGGTGGCAGTAACACCGGGGAGCTGTTTTTT. It is translated as CASTRLAPGGSNTGELFF.